This T cell receptor beta chain was captured by sequencing in a study of T-cell reconstitution after alpha-beta-depleted transplantation in children. CDR1 SGHRS and CDR2 YFSETQ come from the germline V gene. Deletions cut 4 bases from V and 1 base from J, with 14 bases between. The CDR3 runs to 15 residues. As it was prepared, the TCRbeta library received unique molecular identifiers. TCRdb recomputed calls from the PCR reads with MiXCR, one row per CDR3 protein. The sample records around 200,000 distinct CDR3 sequences, about a tenth being singletons. This specimen consisted of PBMCs from the stem cell graft donor, obtained from the stem cell graft. The V gene is TRBV5-1, the J gene TRBJ1-1; perhaps TRBD1 as D (5 bases). The receptor comes from a human donor who donated a stem cell graft to a child with acute lymphoblastic leukemia. The CDR3 sequence: CASSDGTATNTEAFF. CDR3 sequence (DNA): TGCGCCAGCAGCGACGGGACGGCGACGAACACTGAAGCTTTCTTT.